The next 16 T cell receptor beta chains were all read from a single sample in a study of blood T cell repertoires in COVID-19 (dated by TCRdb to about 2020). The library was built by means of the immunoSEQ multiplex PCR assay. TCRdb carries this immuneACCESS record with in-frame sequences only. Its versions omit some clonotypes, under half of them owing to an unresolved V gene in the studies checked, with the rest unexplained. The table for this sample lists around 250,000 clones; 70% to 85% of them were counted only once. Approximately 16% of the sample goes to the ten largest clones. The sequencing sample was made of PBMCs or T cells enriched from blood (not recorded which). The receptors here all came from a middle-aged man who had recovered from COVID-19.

CDR3 residues: CASSLAGPAGEQYF. The CDR3, as DNA: TGTGCCAGCAGTTTAGCAGGGCCGGCAGGGGAGCAGTACTTC. The V gene is TRBV27, the J gene TRBJ2-7; possibly TRBD1 for D (5 bases). Germline V CDR1 and CDR2: MNHEY, SMNVEV (reference sequence). V shed 2 bases and J shed 7 bases, with 15 bases lying between them. The CDR3 is made up of 14 amino acids.

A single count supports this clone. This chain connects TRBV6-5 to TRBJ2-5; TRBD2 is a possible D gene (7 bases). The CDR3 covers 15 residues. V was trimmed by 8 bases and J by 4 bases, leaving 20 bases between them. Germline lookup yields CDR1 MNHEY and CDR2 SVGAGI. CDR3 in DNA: TGTGCCAGCGGGGGGGGCAGGGGAAAGGGAGAGACCCAGTACTTC. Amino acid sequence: CASGGGRGKGETQYF.

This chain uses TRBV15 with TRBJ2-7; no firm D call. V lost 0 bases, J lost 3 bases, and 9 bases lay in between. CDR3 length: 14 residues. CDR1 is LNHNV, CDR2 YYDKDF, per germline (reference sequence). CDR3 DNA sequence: TGTGCCACCAGCAGAGAGGTGTCTAACTACGAGCAGTACTTC. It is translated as CATSREVSNYEQYF.

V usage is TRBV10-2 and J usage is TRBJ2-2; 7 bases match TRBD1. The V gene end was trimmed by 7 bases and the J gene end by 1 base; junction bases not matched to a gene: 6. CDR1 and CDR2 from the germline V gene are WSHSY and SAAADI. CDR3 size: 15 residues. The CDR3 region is CASIGDSRNTGELFF. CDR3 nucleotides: TGCGCCAGCATCGGGGACAGTCGGAACACCGGGGAGCTGTTTTTT.

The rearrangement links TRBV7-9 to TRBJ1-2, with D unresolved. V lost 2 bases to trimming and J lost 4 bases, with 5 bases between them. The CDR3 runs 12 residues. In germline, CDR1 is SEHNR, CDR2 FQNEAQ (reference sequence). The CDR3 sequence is CASSLTAYGYTF. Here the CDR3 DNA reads TGTGCCAGCAGCTTAACTGCCTATGGCTACACCTTC.

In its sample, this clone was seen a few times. The CDR3 bases are TGTGCCAGCAGTCCCGGGGGGTTGACAGGGGGAGAATCCAATGAGCAGTTCTTC. Its protein is CASSPGGLTGGESNEQFF. This chain joins TRBV28 and TRBJ2-1; 9 bases align to TRBD1. V was clipped by 5 bases and J by 6 bases; unmatched bases: 17. This CDR3 has 18 residues. The germline V gene encodes CDR1 MDHEN and CDR2 SYDVKM. The complete variable domain, with remaining parts taken from reference TRBV28 and TRBJ2-1, reads DVKVTQSSRYLVKRTGEKVFLECVQDMDHENMFWYRQDPGLGLRLIYFSYDVKMKEKGDIPEGYSVSREKKERFSLILESASTNQTSMYLCASSPGGLTGGESNEQFFGPGTRLTVL.

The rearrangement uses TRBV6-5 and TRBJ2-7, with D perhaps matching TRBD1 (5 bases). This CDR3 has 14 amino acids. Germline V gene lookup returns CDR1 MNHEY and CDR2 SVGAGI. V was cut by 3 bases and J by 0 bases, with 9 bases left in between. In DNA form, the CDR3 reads TGTGCCAGCAGTTATGGGGCACGCTCCTACGAGCAGTACTTC. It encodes CASSYGARSYEQYF.

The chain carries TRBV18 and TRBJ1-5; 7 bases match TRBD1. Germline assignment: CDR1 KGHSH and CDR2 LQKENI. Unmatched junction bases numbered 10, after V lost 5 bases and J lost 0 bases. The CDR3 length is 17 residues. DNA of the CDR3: TGTGCCAGCTCAGAAATAGGACAGGCCTATAGCAATCAGCCCCAGCATTTT. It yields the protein CASSEIGQAYSNQPQHF. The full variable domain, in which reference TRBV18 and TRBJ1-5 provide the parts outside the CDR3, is NAGVMQNPRHLVRRRGQEARLRCSPMKGHSHVYWYRQLPEEGLKFMVYLQKENIIDESGMPKERFSAEFPKEGPSILRIQQVVRGDSAAYFCASSEIGQAYSNQPQHFGDGTRLSIL.

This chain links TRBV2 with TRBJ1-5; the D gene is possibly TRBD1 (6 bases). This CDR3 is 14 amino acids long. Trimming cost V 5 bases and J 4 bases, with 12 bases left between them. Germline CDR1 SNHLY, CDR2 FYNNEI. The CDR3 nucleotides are TGTGCCAGCAGTTACCAGGGGAGTAATCAGCCCCAGCATTTT. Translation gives CASSYQGSNQPQHF.

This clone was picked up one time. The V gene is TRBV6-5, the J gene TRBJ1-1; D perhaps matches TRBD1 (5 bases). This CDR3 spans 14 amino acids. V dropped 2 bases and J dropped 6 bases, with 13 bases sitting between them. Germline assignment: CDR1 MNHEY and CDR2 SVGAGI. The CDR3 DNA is TGTGCCAGCAGTTACAGGGAGGGACTGGCTGAAGCTTTCTTT. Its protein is CASSYREGLAEAFF.

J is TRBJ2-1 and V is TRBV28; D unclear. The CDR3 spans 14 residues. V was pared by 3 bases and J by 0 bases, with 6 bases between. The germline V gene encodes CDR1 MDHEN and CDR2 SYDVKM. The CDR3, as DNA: TGTGCCAGCAGTTTGACTGGCTCCTACAATGAGCAGTTCTTC. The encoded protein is CASSLTGSYNEQFF.

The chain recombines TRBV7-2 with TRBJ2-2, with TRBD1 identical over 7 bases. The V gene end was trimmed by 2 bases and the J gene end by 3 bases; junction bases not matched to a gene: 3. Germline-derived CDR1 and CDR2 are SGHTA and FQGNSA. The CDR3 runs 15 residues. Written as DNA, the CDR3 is TGTGCCAGCAGCTTACAGGGGGTTGACACCGGGGAGCTGTTTTTT. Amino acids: CASSLQGVDTGELFF.

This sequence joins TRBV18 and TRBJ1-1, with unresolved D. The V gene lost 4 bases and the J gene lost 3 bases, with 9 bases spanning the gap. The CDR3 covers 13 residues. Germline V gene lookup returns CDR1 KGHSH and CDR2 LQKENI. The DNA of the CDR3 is TGTGCCAGCTCACAGGGAGCGGACACTGAAGCTTTCTTT. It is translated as CASSQGADTEAFF. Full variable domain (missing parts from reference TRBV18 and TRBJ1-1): NAGVMQNPRHLVRRRGQEARLRCSPMKGHSHVYWYRQLPEEGLKFMVYLQKENIIDESGMPKERFSAEFPKEGPSILRIQQVVRGDSAAYFCASSQGADTEAFFGQGTRLTVV.

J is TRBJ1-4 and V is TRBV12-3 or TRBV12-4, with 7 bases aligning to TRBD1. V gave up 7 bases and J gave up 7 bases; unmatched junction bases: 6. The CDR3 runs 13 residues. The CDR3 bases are TGTGCCAGCAACAACAGGGGTAGTGAAAAACTGTTTTTT. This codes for CASNNRGSEKLFF.

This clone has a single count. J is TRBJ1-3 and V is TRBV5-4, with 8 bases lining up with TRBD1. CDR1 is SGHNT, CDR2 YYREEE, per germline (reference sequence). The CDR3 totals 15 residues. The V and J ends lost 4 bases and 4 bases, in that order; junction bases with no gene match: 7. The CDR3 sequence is CASSAQGARGNTIYF. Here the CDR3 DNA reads TGTGCCAGCAGCGCCCAGGGGGCGCGCGGAAACACCATATATTTT.

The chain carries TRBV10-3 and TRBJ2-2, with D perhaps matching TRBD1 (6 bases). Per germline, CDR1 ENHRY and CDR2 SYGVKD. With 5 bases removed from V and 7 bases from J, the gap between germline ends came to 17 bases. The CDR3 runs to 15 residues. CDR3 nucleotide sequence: TGTGCCATCAGTCCATCGACAGGCCCCGACGGGGAGCTGTTTTTT. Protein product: CAISPSTGPDGELFF.